A single sample gave rise to the 23 T cell receptor beta chains below, sequenced in a study of blood T cell repertoires in COVID-19. Repertoires were generated with immunoSEQ multiplex PCR, while TCRdb's copy carries only in-frame clones and drops some. This table has roughly 240,000 clones, around 78% appearing once. Sequencing was carried out using peripheral blood. The receptor source for this set is a man between 60 and 70 years old who had recovered from COVID-19.

The chain is built from TRBV18 and TRBJ2-7; D perhaps matches TRBD1 (5 bases). The CDR3 length is 12 residues. CDR1 and CDR2 from the germline V gene are KGHSH and LQKENI. V lost 4 bases and J 3 bases, leaving 7 bases between the germline ends. The CDR3 region has the DNA TGTGCCAGCTCACAACAGGACTACGAGCAGTACTTC. It is translated as CASSQQDYEQYF.

CDR3 loop: CASSEGRGGQPQHF. For the CDR3, the DNA is TGTGCCAGCAGTGAGGGGAGGGGTGGCCAGCCCCAGCATTTT. The chain is built from TRBV2 and TRBJ1-5, with D tentatively TRBD1 (5 bases). From germline, CDR1 is SNHLY and CDR2 FYNNEI. Between the trimmed V and J ends, which lost 3 bases and 7 bases, there was a span of 13 bases. The CDR3 totals 14 residues.

In its sample, this clone was seen once. This sequence joins TRBV30 and TRBJ1-3, with D hard to call. V was trimmed by 4 bases and J by 0 bases, leaving 13 bases between them. In germline, CDR1 is GTSNPN, CDR2 SVGIG (reference sequence). This CDR3 has 15 amino acids. The CDR3 nucleotides are TGTGCCTGGACCCCATGGTGGAGCTCTGGAAACACCATATATTTT. This codes for CAWTPWWSSGNTIYF.

A word on this clone: Different DNA sequences within this sample yield the same CDR3. This rearrangement joins TRBV19 to TRBJ1-5; D is uncertain. Trimming left V 3 bases short and J 0 bases short, with 6 bases between. The CDR3 is 14 residues long. Germline assignment: CDR1 LNHDA and CDR2 SQIVND (reference sequence). CDR3 nucleotides: TGTGCCAGTAGTATTTTGTATAGCAATCAGCCCCAGCATTTT. Translation: CASSILYSNQPQHF.

V is TRBV30 and J is TRBJ2-5; 9 bases align to TRBD2. The V and J ends lost 3 bases and 5 bases, in that order; junction bases with no gene match: 7. Germline V CDR1 and CDR2: GTSNPN, SVGIG (reference sequence). This CDR3 has 14 amino acids. CDR3 bases: TGTGCCTGGAGGTTAGCGGGAGCGCGGGAGACCCAGTACTTC. This codes for CAWRLAGARETQYF.

Only a few counts were recorded for this clone. The chain links TRBV5-1 to TRBJ2-7; 12 bases match TRBD2. This CDR3 has 18 residues. After removal of 1 base from V and 3 bases from J, the junction contained 11 bases not matched to a gene. CDR1 SGHRS and CDR2 YFSETQ come from the germline V gene. The CDR3 nucleotides read TGCGCCAGCAGCTTGACAGGACTAGCGGGGACACCATACTACGAGCAGTACTTC. Translation gives CASSLTGLAGTPYYEQYF.

The rearrangement joins TRBV3-1 (or the pseudogene TRBV3-2) to TRBJ2-7; 8 nucleotides match TRBD2. Losses at the gene ends were 2 bases for V and 0 bases for J; bases not matched to a gene: 3. CDR3 length equals 15 residues. Germline V gene data show CDR1 as LGHDT and CDR2 as YNNKEL (reference sequence). CDR3 DNA sequence: TGTGCCAGCAGCCAACTAGCGGGCCTCTCCTACGAGCAGTACTTC. As protein: CASSQLAGLSYEQYF.

J is TRBJ1-1 and V is TRBV5-1; 10 bases align to TRBD1. With 0 bases clipped from V and 0 bases from J, the junction kept 14 bases outside the gene matches. The CDR3 consists of 20 residues. Germline V gene data show CDR1 as SGHRS and CDR2 as YFSETQ. CDR3: CASSLVARDRGPIMNTEAFF. The CDR3 coding sequence is TGCGCCAGCAGCTTGGTCGCTAGGGACAGGGGCCCGATCATGAACACTGAAGCTTTCTTT.

The CDR3 nucleotides read TGCGCCAGCAGTCCTGTGACTAGCATCCGGGAGCTGTTTTTT. Residues: CASSPVTSIRELFF. This sequence joins TRBV5-1 and TRBJ2-2; 7 nucleotides match TRBD2. This CDR3 has 14 amino acids. V was clipped by 5 bases and J by 9 bases; unmatched bases: 10. Germline values: CDR1 SGHRS, CDR2 YFSETQ.

The genes are TRBV11-2 and TRBJ2-7; 7 bases are shared with TRBD1. This CDR3 region has 13 residues. Unmatched junction bases numbered 12, after V lost 9 bases and J lost 7 bases. Germline V lookup: CDR1 SGHAT, CDR2 FQNNGV. Here the CDR3 DNA reads TGTGCCAGTACGTATACAGGGGTACGGGAGCAGTACTTC. This sequence encodes CASTYTGVREQYF.

The CDR3 DNA follows: TGTGCCAGCAGCTTACTGCGGGGGGTCACCGGGGAGCTGTTTTTT. Amino acids: CASSLLRGVTGELFF. The chain carries TRBV7-8 and TRBJ2-2; 8 positions match TRBD2. The CDR3 extends over 15 amino acids. Losses at the gene ends were 2 bases for V and 4 bases for J; bases not matched to a gene: 3. Germline assignment: CDR1 SGHVS and CDR2 FQNEAQ.

The chain uses TRBV19 and TRBJ2-2; D remains unclear. Germline-derived CDR1 and CDR2 are LNHDA and SQIVND (reference sequence). The length of the CDR3 is 14 residues. V was pared by 1 base and J by 1 base, with 4 bases between. The CDR3 protein is CASSIARNTGELFF. The CDR3 DNA is TGTGCCAGTAGTATAGCTCGGAACACCGGGGAGCTGTTTTTT.

To note about this clone: Distinct nucleotide sequences in the sample also encode this CDR3. This chain joins TRBV5-1 and TRBJ2-3; 12 bases are shared with TRBD2. V gave up 6 bases and J gave up 4 bases; unmatched junction bases: 6. The germline V gene encodes CDR1 SGHRS and CDR2 YFSETQ. This CDR3 comprises 15 residues. CDR3 in DNA: TGCGCCAGCACCCCCCCTAGCGGGGGGGCAGATACGCAGTATTTT. Protein sequence: CASTPPSGGADTQYF.

Only a few counts were recorded for this clone. The rearrangement links TRBV3-1 (or the pseudogene TRBV3-2) to TRBJ1-5; 10 bases fit TRBD1. After removal of 3 bases from V and 3 bases from J, the junction contained 5 bases not matched to a gene. This CDR3 comprises 16 residues. Germline CDR1 reads LGHDT; CDR2 reads YNNKEL (reference sequence). The CDR3 DNA reads as TGTGCCAGCAGCCATCACGGGACAGGGGACAATCAGCCCCAGCATTTT. Translating gives CASSHHGTGDNQPQHF.

The chain recombines TRBV5-1 with TRBJ1-1; D may be TRBD1 (6 bases). The CDR3 consists of 15 residues. The V gene's germline CDR1 is SGHRS and CDR2 YFSETQ. V lost 4 bases to trimming and J lost 1 base, with 14 bases between them. The CDR3 here is CASSPRTDKNTEAFF. The CDR3 nucleotides read TGCGCCAGCAGCCCGCGGACAGACAAGAACACTGAAGCTTTCTTT.

The CDR3 loop is CATDGRSYNEQFF. The CDR3 coding sequence is TGTGCTACCGACGGGAGGTCCTACAATGAGCAGTTCTTC. The chain has TRBV7-8 and TRBJ2-1, with TRBD2 identical over 7 bases. The CDR3 runs to 13 residues. Germline V gene sequence: CDR1 SGHVS, CDR2 FQNEAQ.

This clone came up once. This chain uses TRBV19 with TRBJ2-7; maybe TRBD2 (6 bases). V gave up 1 base and J gave up 5 bases, with 15 bases separating them. Germline assignment: CDR1 LNHDA and CDR2 SQIVND (reference sequence). The CDR3 sequence is 15 residues long. For the CDR3, the DNA is TGTGCCAGTAGTATAGGGGCGGGGTACGCGGACGAGCAGTACTTC. Translating it yields CASSIGAGYADEQYF.

The V gene is TRBV7-2, the J gene TRBJ2-4, with 11 bases fitting TRBD2. The germline gives CDR1 SGHTA, CDR2 FQGNSA. The CDR3 sequence is 15 residues long. Unmatched junction bases numbered 3, after V lost 1 base and J lost 7 bases. CDR3 in DNA: TGTGCCAGCAGCTTAGGGTTAGCGGGAGGGAACATTCAGTACTTC. As protein: CASSLGLAGGNIQYF.

The V call is TRBV11-2, the J call TRBJ2-1; tentative D call: TRBD2 (5 bases). Trimming removed 4 bases at V and 8 bases at J, with 21 bases between. This CDR3 is 16 amino acids long. The germline V gene has CDR1 SGHAT and CDR2 FQNNGV. The CDR3 reads CASSSAGPAPRDEQFF. As DNA, the CDR3 is TGTGCCAGCAGCTCCGCGGGCCCCGCCCCGAGGGATGAGCAGTTCTTC.

The CDR3 sequence is CASSQRSTIDPKRPNSPLHF. The CDR3 nucleotides read TGTGCCAGCAGCCAGAGGTCCACAATCGATCCAAAAAGGCCCAATTCACCCCTCCACTTT. The chain recombines TRBV27 with TRBJ1-6; the D is unclear. With 6 bases removed from V and 7 bases from J, the gap between germline ends came to 31 bases. This CDR3 has 20 amino acids. CDR1 and CDR2 from the germline V gene are MNHEY and SMNVEV (reference sequence).

The chain has TRBV6-5 and TRBJ2-7, with TRBD1 matching over 9 bases. This CDR3 spans 15 amino acids. The germline CDR1 and CDR2 sequences are MNHEY and SVGAGI. V lost 7 bases, J lost 1 base, and 8 bases stayed unmatched. The CDR3 DNA reads TGTGCCAGCAAACTCTCCGGGACAGGGTCCTACGAGCAGTACTTC. Its translation is CASKLSGTGSYEQYF.

This clone was counted between two and nine times. The V and J genes are TRBV4-1 and TRBJ2-2; 13 positions agree with TRBD2. This CDR3 spans 17 amino acids. The V gene's germline CDR1 is MGHRA and CDR2 YSYEKL. Trimming at V came to 4 bases and at J to 7 bases, leaving 9 bases not matched to a gene. CDR3 amino acids: CASSPRLAGGPGGELFF. For the CDR3, the DNA is TGCGCCAGCAGCCCCCGACTAGCGGGAGGACCTGGCGGGGAGCTGTTTTTT.

The chain recombines TRBV7-8 with TRBJ2-5; D possibly corresponds to TRBD2 (6 bases). V lost 4 bases and J lost 5, with 20 bases in between. The CDR3 is made up of 16 amino acids. Germline assignment: CDR1 SGHVS and CDR2 FQNEAQ. CDR3 sequence (DNA): TGTGCCAGCAGCTACGCTGGGGGTCCTGGGGGGGAGACCCAGTACTTC. Protein product: CASSYAGGPGGETQYF.